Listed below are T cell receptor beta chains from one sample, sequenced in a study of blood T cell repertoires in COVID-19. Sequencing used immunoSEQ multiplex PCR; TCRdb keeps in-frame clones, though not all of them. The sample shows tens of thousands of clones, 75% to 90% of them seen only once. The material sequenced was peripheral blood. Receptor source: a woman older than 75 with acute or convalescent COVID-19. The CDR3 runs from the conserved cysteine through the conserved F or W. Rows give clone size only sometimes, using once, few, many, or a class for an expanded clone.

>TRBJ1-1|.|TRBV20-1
CSASAGWWDTEAFF
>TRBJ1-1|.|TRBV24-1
CATSDGGRITEAFF
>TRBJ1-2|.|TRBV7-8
CASSSYRDGYTF
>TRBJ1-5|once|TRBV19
CASSIRGTNQPQHF
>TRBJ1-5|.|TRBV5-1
CASSLEGGSNQPQHF
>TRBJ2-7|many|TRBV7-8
CASSHGQGGPYEQYF
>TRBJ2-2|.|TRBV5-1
CASSPQGAIGELFF
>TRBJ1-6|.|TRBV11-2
CASSPERGTPLHF
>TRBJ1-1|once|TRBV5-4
CASSFTGSRTEAFF
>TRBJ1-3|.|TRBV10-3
CAIKSDGNTIYF
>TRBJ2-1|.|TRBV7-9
CASSTLVGPRESSYNEQFF
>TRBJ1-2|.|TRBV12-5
CASSRGMSYTF
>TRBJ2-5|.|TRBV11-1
CASSSSKGNAETQYF
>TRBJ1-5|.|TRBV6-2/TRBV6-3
CASSFAVAGGVQPQHF
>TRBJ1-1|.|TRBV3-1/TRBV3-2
CASRPGLQNTEAFF
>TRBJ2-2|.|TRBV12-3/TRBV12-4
CASRPRGSGELFF
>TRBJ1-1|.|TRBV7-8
CASSFRGSNTEAFF
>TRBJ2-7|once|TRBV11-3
CASSLGGEGREQYF